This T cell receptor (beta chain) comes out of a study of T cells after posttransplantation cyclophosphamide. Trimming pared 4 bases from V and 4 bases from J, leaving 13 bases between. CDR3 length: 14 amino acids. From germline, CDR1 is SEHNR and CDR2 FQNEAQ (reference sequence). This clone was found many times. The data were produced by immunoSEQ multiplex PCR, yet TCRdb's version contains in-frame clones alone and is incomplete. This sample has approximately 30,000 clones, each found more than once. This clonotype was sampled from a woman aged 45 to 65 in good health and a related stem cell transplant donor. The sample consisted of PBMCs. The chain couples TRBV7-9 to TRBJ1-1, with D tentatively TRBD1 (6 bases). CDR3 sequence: CASSSQGWGTEAFF. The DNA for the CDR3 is TGTGCCAGCAGCTCACAGGGCTGGGGCACTGAAGCTTTCTTT.